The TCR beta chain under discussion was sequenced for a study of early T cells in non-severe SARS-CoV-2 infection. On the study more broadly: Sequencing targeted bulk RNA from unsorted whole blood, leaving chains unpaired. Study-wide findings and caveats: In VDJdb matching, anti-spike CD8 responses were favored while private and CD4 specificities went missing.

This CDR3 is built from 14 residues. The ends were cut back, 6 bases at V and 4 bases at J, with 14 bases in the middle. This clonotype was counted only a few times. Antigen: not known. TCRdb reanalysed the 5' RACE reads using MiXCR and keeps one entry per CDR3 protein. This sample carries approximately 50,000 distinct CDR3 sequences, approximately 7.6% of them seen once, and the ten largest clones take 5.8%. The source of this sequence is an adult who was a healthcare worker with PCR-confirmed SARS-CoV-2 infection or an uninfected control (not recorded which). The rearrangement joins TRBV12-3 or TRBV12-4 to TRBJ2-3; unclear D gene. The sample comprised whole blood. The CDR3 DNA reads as TGTGCCAGCAGCTTACTCTTTCGGGCAGATACGCAGTATTTT. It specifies CASSLLFRADTQYF.